These 30 T cell receptor beta chains were sequenced from one sample in a study of CD8+CD57+ T cells in acquired aplastic anemia. By flow cytometry, patients selected for sequencing had shown an expansion of CD8+CD57+ cells. Genomic DNA provided the template from which TCR beta VDJ and CDR3 profiles were obtained. Using its own MiXCR run on the reads, TCRdb lists one record per CDR3 protein. The repertoire consists of under 250,000 distinct CDR3 sequences, with 45% to 50% occurring once and the leading ten covering under 9%. The sequenced sample was sorted CD4+, CD8+, or CD8+CD57+ T cells (not recorded which) from PBMCs. Every receptor here comes from a human donor with aplastic anemia.

This clonotype appeared many times. This chain connects TRBV25-1 to TRBJ2-2; the D is unclear. The germline V gene encodes CDR1 MGHDK and CDR2 SYGVNS. V lost 2 bases and J lost 5, with 6 bases in between. CDR3 size: 13 residues. CDR3 protein: CASSEGDTGELFF. The CDR3 nucleotides read TGTGCCAGCAGTGAAGGGGATACCGGGGAGCTGTTTTTT. Drawing the rest from reference TRBV25-1 and TRBJ2-2, the complete variable domain is EADIYQTPRYLVIGTGKKITLECSQTMGHDKMYWYQQDPGMELHLIHYSYGVNSTEKGDLSSESTVSRIRTEHFPLTLESARPSHTSQYLCASSEGDTGELFFGEGSRLTVL.

This clonotype was counted many times. This rearrangement joins TRBV29-1 to TRBJ1-4, with a weak D call TRBD1 (5 bases). The V and J ends lost 0 bases and 8 bases respectively, with 16 bases between them. The CDR3 covers 15 residues. Germline CDR1 SQVTM, CDR2 ANQGSEA. CDR3 protein: CSVEDRGARGEKLFF. DNA of the CDR3: TGCAGCGTTGAAGATCGAGGGGCGCGTGGAGAAAAACTGTTTTTT.

Note on this clonotype: Possible read error: a much larger clone is one base away. The chain couples TRBV4-3 to TRBJ2-7; possible D gene TRBD1, 6 bases. The CDR3 loop spans 15 amino acids. Trimming took 1 base from V and 0 from J, leaving 10 bases between them. Germline assignment: CDR1 LGHNA and CDR2 YSLEER. The CDR3 here is CASSQGQEDSYEQYF. The CDR3 nucleotides read TGCGCCAGCAGCCAAGGACAGGAGGACTCCTACGAGCAGTACTTC.

The rearrangement uses TRBV7-9 and TRBJ2-1, with D perhaps TRBD2 (7 bases). The J call is uncertain, as TRBJ2-7 better fits the DNA end. This CDR3 has 16 residues. Germline V gene lookup returns CDR1 SEHNR and CDR2 FQNEAQ (reference sequence). CDR3 amino acids: CASSYSTGLGANEQYF. In DNA, the CDR3 is TGTGCCAGCAGTTACTCGACAGGACTAGGAGCCAATGAGCAGTACTTC.

This clonotype was counted many times. This chain links TRBV9 with TRBJ2-7; D is unresolved. The germline gives CDR1 SGDLS, CDR2 YYNGEE. V lost 0 bases, J lost 7 bases, and 11 bases lay in between. The CDR3 is 13 amino acids. In nucleotides, the CDR3 is TGTGCCAGCAGCGTAGATGGGGTCCAGGAGCAGTACTTC. The encoded protein is CASSVDGVQEQYF.

The rearrangement links TRBV7-2 to TRBJ1-2, with unresolved D. V lost 2 bases and J 8 bases, leaving 18 bases between the germline ends. From germline, CDR1 is SGHTA and CDR2 FQGNSA. The CDR3 is made up of 15 amino acids. CDR3 loop: CASSLSALGPRGYTF. The CDR3, as DNA: TGTGCCAGCAGCTTATCAGCCCTCGGCCCGAGAGGCTACACCTTC.

This clonotype has a handful of counts. This chain uses TRBV6-1 with TRBJ2-2; 10 bases line up with TRBD1. Germline assignment: CDR1 MNHNS and CDR2 SASEGT. V lost 4 bases to trimming and J lost 7 bases; unmatched junction nucleotides: 6. CDR3 length equals 15 residues. The CDR3 DNA reads TGTGCCAGCAGTGGGGGGACAGGGGTTGGCGGGGAGCTGTTTTTT. Protein: CASSGGTGVGGELFF.

The J gene is TRBJ1-2, the V gene TRBV2; 9 positions agree with TRBD1. Germline V gene data show CDR1 as SNHLY and CDR2 as FYNNEI. The CDR3 length is 15 residues. With V trimmed by 7 bases and J by 8 bases, 14 bases remained unmatched. CDR3: CASTPGQGGLWGYTF. CDR3 DNA sequence: TGTGCCAGCACCCCGGGACAGGGAGGGTTGTGGGGCTACACCTTC.

At least ten counts were recorded for this clonotype. The chain carries TRBV9 and TRBJ2-7; D is unresolved. Germline CDR1 reads SGDLS; CDR2 reads YYNGEE. The length of the CDR3 is 13 residues. V was trimmed by 3 bases and J by 5 bases, leaving 12 bases between them. CDR3 DNA sequence: TGTGCCAGCAGCGCAGGTTCGGCCGACGAGCAGTACTTC. Translated: CASSAGSADEQYF.

To note about this clonotype: A junction end diverges from the germline sequence, so it may reflect a read error. The chain has TRBV27 and TRBJ2-3, with TRBD2 identical over 8 bases. Germline CDR1 reads MNHEY; CDR2 reads SMNVEV (reference sequence). The CDR3 covers 16 residues. CDR3 nucleotide sequence: TGTGCCAGCAGTTCATCGACTAGCGTGGGCCCAGATACGCAGTGTTTT. Translating it yields CASSSSTSVGPDTQCF.

This clonotype was counted many times. The chain has TRBV28 and TRBJ1-2; no clear D gene. The CDR3 totals 14 residues. Germline assignment: CDR1 MDHEN and CDR2 SYDVKM. The V and J ends lost 3 bases and 5 bases respectively, with 13 bases between them. CDR3 loop: CASSFPRQPYGYTF. The CDR3 region has the DNA TGTGCCAGCAGTTTCCCCCGACAACCTTATGGCTACACCTTC.

The chain carries TRBV12-3 or TRBV12-4 and TRBJ2-1, with D tentatively TRBD2 (5 bases). The CDR3 contains 14 residues. Here the CDR3 DNA reads TGTGCTAGTGCCTTAATCGGGAATTACAATGAGCAGTTCTTC. Residues: CASALIGNYNEQFF.

This clonotype showed up just a few times. The CDR3 region is CSVSVAGPYEQYF. The CDR3 DNA reads as TGCAGCGTGTCTGTTGCAGGCCCTTACGAGCAGTACTTC. This chain connects TRBV29-1 to TRBJ2-7; D gene ambiguous. This CDR3 is built from 13 residues. V was cut by 6 bases and J by 4 bases, with 16 bases left in between. Germline V gene lookup returns CDR1 SQVTM and CDR2 ANQGSEA.

A note on this clonotype: Mismatch with germline at one junction end may stem from a read error. The V gene is TRBV24-1, the J gene TRBJ2-3; D might be TRBD2 (5 bases). Germline V CDR1 and CDR2: KGHDR, SFDVKD. The CDR3 runs to 15 residues. The CDR3 region is CASSGQEAGTDTQYF. The CDR3 DNA reads TGTGCCAGCAGTGGGCAGGAGGCTGGCACAGATACGCAGTATTTT.

The chain couples TRBV12-3 or TRBV12-4 to TRBJ1-1, with no clear D. This CDR3 has 13 amino acids. V was trimmed by 3 bases and J by 6 bases, leaving 11 bases between them. CDR3 DNA: TGTGCCAGCAGTTTTACCCATGACGCTGAAGCTTTCTTT. Amino acid sequence: CASSFTHDAEAFF.

This clonotype was detected ten times or more. A read error may account for a junction end that differs from germline. The chain is built from TRBV12-3 or TRBV12-4 and TRBJ2-3; weak D call: TRBD2 (6 bases). The CDR3 has 12 residues. This chain's CDR3 is CASSLRVLASDF. The CDR3 DNA follows: TGTGCCAGCAGTTTAAGGGTACTAGCTTCGGATTTT.

In this sample, this clonotype turned up many times. The genes are TRBV13 and TRBJ2-1, with a weak D call TRBD2 (7 bases). This CDR3 contains 14 residues. Germline V gene sequence: CDR1 PRHDT, CDR2 FYEKMQ (reference sequence). V lost 1 base and J lost 6, with 10 bases in between. The CDR3 here is CASSLEGGTNEQFF. The DNA for the CDR3 is TGTGCCAGCAGCTTAGAGGGGGGGACCAATGAGCAGTTCTTC.

The chain carries TRBV5-1 and TRBJ2-7, with TRBD1 matching 7 bases. The CDR3 length is 13 residues. Germline V gives CDR1 SGHRS, CDR2 YFSETQ. J gave up 5 bases and V 4 bases, and 6 bases lay outside the gene matches. This CDR3 reads CASSQRGGDEQYF. CDR3 sequence (DNA): TGCGCCAGCAGCCAGAGAGGGGGCGACGAGCAGTACTTC.

The sample holds many counts of this clonotype. The CDR3 nucleotides are TGTGCCAGCACCCATAGCGGGAGCTCCTACAATGAGCAGTTCTTC. It yields the protein CASTHSGSSYNEQFF. V and J are TRBV6-5 and TRBJ2-1, with 9 bases that match TRBD2. V lost 7 bases to trimming and J lost 0 bases; unmatched junction nucleotides: 4. This CDR3 is 15 amino acids long. CDR1 MNHEY and CDR2 SVGAGI come from the germline V gene.

This chain joins TRBV3-1 and TRBJ2-7; possibly TRBD1 or TRBD2 for D (6 bases each). The V and J ends lost 5 bases and 2 bases respectively, with 16 bases between them. The V gene's germline CDR1 is LGHDT and CDR2 YNNKEL (reference sequence). This CDR3 is 15 amino acids long. In nucleotides, the CDR3 is TGTGCCAGCAGCGTACGGGCGGGACAACCCTACGAGCAGTACTTC. Protein product: CASSVRAGQPYEQYF.

This clonotype was observed once. The chain joins TRBV28 to TRBJ2-5, with 13 positions matching TRBD2. The CDR3 spans 17 residues. From germline, CDR1 is MDHEN and CDR2 SYDVKM. Unmatched junction bases numbered 10, after V lost 7 bases and J lost 2 bases. Here the CDR3 DNA reads TGTGCCAGCATTGAGGGACTAGCGGGGACTACACAAGAGACCCAGTACTTC. Residues: CASIEGLAGTTQETQYF.

This clonotype has just one count. The chain joins TRBV24-1 to TRBJ2-7; D is possibly TRBD2 (5 bases). Germline CDR1 KGHDR, CDR2 SFDVKD. Trimming removed 4 bases from V and 5 bases from J, with 11 bases in between. The CDR3 sequence is 13 residues long. CDR3 DNA sequence: TGTGCCACCAGTGACCCGGCCGGGGACGAGCAGTACTTC. It is translated as CATSDPAGDEQYF.

About this clonotype itself: No conserved phenylalanine or tryptophan ends this CDR3, so it is likely a read error. This chain joins TRBV2 and TRBJ2-7; D is tentatively TRBD1 or TRBD2 (5 bases each). Between the trimmed V and J ends, which lost 8 bases and 3 bases, there was a span of 14 bases. Germline V gives CDR1 SNHLY, CDR2 FYNNEI. CDR3 size: 13 residues. The CDR3 reads CASLGEFSYEQYS. The CDR3 DNA follows: TGTGCCAGCTTGGGGGAATTTAGCTACGAGCAGTACTCC.

This clonotype was seen only a few times. V usage is TRBV15 and J usage is TRBJ1-1; no definite D call. Trimming stripped 4 bases from V and 3 bases from J, with 15 bases between. The CDR3 contains 15 residues. Looked up from germline, CDR1 is LNHNV and CDR2 is YYDKDF (reference sequence). The CDR3 reads CATSKTRPRDTEAFF. CDR3 nucleotides: TGTGCCACCAGCAAAACCCGGCCGAGGGACACTGAAGCTTTCTTT.

The rearrangement joins TRBV25-1 to TRBJ1-5; D unclear. V was cut by 9 bases and J by 1 base, with 19 bases left in between. Per the germline V gene, CDR1 is MGHDK and CDR2 is SYGVNS. CDR3 size: 16 residues. In DNA form, the CDR3 reads TGTGCCAGTAGTATGGTTACCGGGAGCAGCAATCAGCCCCAGCATTTT. Translated: CASSMVTGSSNQPQHF. The whole variable domain, filled in from reference TRBV25-1 and TRBJ1-5, reads EADIYQTPRYLVIGTGKKITLECSQTMGHDKMYWYQQDPGMELHLIHYSYGVNSTEKGDLSSESTVSRIRTEHFPLTLESARPSHTSQYLCASSMVTGSSNQPQHFGDGTRLSIL.

Details on this clonotype: The conserved final phenylalanine or tryptophan is absent from the CDR3, which likely points to a read error. Because the CDR3's place on the DNA is in doubt, the DNA is left out and the CDR3 is given as listed by TCRdb. The gene calls are TRBV6-1 and TRBJ1-4; TRBD1 was called by the table and not checked on the DNA. Termini included, the CDR3 measures 10 amino acids. Germline CDR1 is MNHNS and CDR2 is SASEGT. This chain's CDR3 is CASSEFGHRS.

This clonotype was seen at least ten times. The V and J genes are TRBV14 and TRBJ2-2; weak D call: TRBD2 (6 bases). This CDR3 region has 17 residues. Between the trimmed V and J ends, which lost 1 base and 4 bases, there was a span of 16 bases. Germline CDR1 SGHDN, CDR2 FVKESK. In nucleotides, the CDR3 is TGTGCCAGCAGCCAAGTAGGTTCGGGAGTGGGCACCGGGGAGCTGTTTTTT. This sequence encodes CASSQVGSGVGTGELFF. Filled out from reference TRBV14 and TRBJ2-2, the complete variable domain reads EAGVTQFPSHSVIEKGQTVTLRCDPISGHDNLYWYRRVMGKEIKFLLHFVKESKQDESGMPNNRFLAERTGGTYSTLKVQPAELEDSGVYFCASSQVGSGVGTGELFFGEGSRLTVL.

V is TRBV20-1 and J is TRBJ1-2; D gene unclear. Germline V CDR1 and CDR2: DFQATT, SNEGSKA (reference sequence). The V gene lost 4 bases and the J gene lost 8 bases, with 11 bases spanning the gap. CDR3 length: 11 amino acids. The CDR3 coding sequence is TGCAGTGCTACCCCCGGGGAGGGCTACACCTTC. Its translation is CSATPGEGYTF.

The rearrangement links TRBV7-6 to TRBJ2-7; 7 positions match TRBD1. Germline-derived CDR1 and CDR2 are SGHVS and FNYEAQ. J was trimmed by 4 bases and V by 4 bases; bases with no gene match: 10. The CDR3 is made up of 15 amino acids. CDR3 protein: CASSSAPGQEYEQYF. For the CDR3, the DNA is TGTGCCAGCAGCTCTGCACCTGGACAGGAGTACGAGCAGTACTTC.

This clonotype was detected once. The V and J genes are TRBV9 and TRBJ2-3; 11 bases map to TRBD2. Germline assignment: CDR1 SGDLS and CDR2 YYNGEE. The CDR3 sequence is 18 residues long. V dropped 7 bases and J dropped 4; count of bases not matched to a gene: 17. CDR3 protein: CASGPRLTSGSAADTQYF. The CDR3 DNA follows: TGTGCCAGCGGCCCACGATTAACTAGCGGGAGTGCCGCAGATACGCAGTATTTT.